The 12 T cell receptor beta chains presented below share a single source sample, sequenced in a study of CD8+CD57+ T cells in acquired aplastic anemia. The patients chosen for sequencing had shown expansion of CD8+CD57+ cells (detected by flow cytometry). TCR beta VDJ combinations and CDR3 sequences were profiled from genomic DNA. TCRdb reprocessed the reads with MiXCR, giving one entry per CDR3 protein. The sample holds 400,000 to 600,000 distinct CDR3 sequences, around 30% seen once. The sample consisted of sorted CD4+, CD8+, or CD8+CD57+ T cells (not recorded which) from PBMCs. The source is a human donor with aplastic anemia.

The V and J genes are TRBV10-3 and TRBJ1-6; TRBD1 matches 9 bases. CDR3 length: 16 residues. Germline CDR1 is ENHRY and CDR2 is SYGVKD. V dropped 5 bases and J dropped 7; count of bases not matched to a gene: 9. CDR3 protein: CAISKRQGVGNSPLHF. The CDR3 bases are TGTGCCATCAGTAAACGACAGGGGGTGGGCAATTCACCCCTCCACTTT.

The chain employs TRBV25-1 and TRBJ2-5; perhaps TRBD2 as D (5 bases). This CDR3 region has 15 residues. CDR1 and CDR2 (germline): MGHDK, SYGVNS. The V end was cut by 6 bases, the J end by 1 base, with 15 bases between. CDR3 DNA sequence: TGTGCCAGCAGCTCGGGAAGTTTAAGCCAAGAGACCCAGTACTTC. Its translation: CASSSGSLSQETQYF. Filled out from reference TRBV25-1 and TRBJ2-5, the complete variable domain reads EADIYQTPRYLVIGTGKKITLECSQTMGHDKMYWYQQDPGMELHLIHYSYGVNSTEKGDLSSESTVSRIRTEHFPLTLESARPSHTSQYLCASSSGSLSQETQYFGPGTRLLVL.

This chain uses TRBV15 with TRBJ2-1; D may correspond to TRBD1 or TRBD2 (6 bases each). Trimming left V 11 bases short and J 7 bases short, with 15 bases between. Germline V gene sequence: CDR1 LNHNV, CDR2 YYDKDF (reference sequence). CDR3 length: 12 amino acids. CDR3 amino acids: CAGGRTGNEQFF. CDR3 nucleotides: TGTGCCGGGGGGCGGACTGGGAATGAGCAGTTCTTC.

The CDR3 here is CASRHLTSGSGTGELFF. CDR3 sequence (DNA): TGTGCCAGCAGACATTTGACTAGCGGGAGTGGGACCGGGGAGCTGTTTTTT. The rearrangement links TRBV7-8 to TRBJ2-2; 12 bases are shared with TRBD2. The CDR3 runs 17 residues. Germline V gene sequence: CDR1 SGHVS, CDR2 FQNEAQ. Trimming at V came to 6 bases and at J to 5 bases, leaving 10 bases not matched to a gene.

This chain connects TRBV9 to TRBJ1-2, with D possibly matching TRBD1 (6 bases). The germline gives CDR1 SGDLS, CDR2 YYNGEE. V was pared by 0 bases and J by 8 bases, with 14 bases between. The CDR3 has 14 residues. CDR3 amino acids: CASSVEPGAGGYTF. DNA of the CDR3: TGTGCCAGCAGCGTAGAGCCAGGGGCAGGAGGCTACACCTTC.

The sample holds a few counts of this clonotype. The CDR3 protein is CASSVGVTLNTEAFF. CDR3 nucleotide sequence: TGTGCCAGCAGCGTAGGGGTAACCTTGAACACTGAAGCTTTCTTT. This chain joins TRBV7-2 and TRBJ1-1, with D possibly matching TRBD1 (5 bases). The V end lost 5 bases, the J end lost 0 bases, and 13 bases lay between the germline ends. Germline V CDR1 and CDR2: SGHTA, FQGNSA. This CDR3 has 15 residues.

Details on this clonotype: One base away lies a much larger clone, so this may be a sequencing read error. V gene TRBV7-2 combines with J gene TRBJ1-2; unclear D gene. This CDR3 is 14 amino acids long. From germline, CDR1 is SGHTA and CDR2 FQGNSA. CDR3 sequence: CASSEPGRNCGYTF. The CDR3 DNA reads TGTGCCAGCAGCGAACCCGGAAGAAACTGTGGCTACACCTTC.

In regard to this clonotype: A much larger clonotype is one base distant, so this may be a read error. The chain uses TRBV20-1 and TRBJ2-3; maybe TRBD1 (5 bases). V was cut by 3 bases and J by 1 base, with 5 bases left in between. Germline V gene data show CDR1 as DFQATT and CDR2 as SNEGSKA (reference sequence). The CDR3 length is 12 residues. CDR3 DNA: TGCAGTGCTAGCAGGGGCACAGATACGCAGTATTTT. This translates into CSASRGTDTQYF.

The J gene is TRBJ1-6, the V gene TRBV25-1; 8 bases fit TRBD1. There are 13 residues in the CDR3. Germline CDR1 is MGHDK and CDR2 is SYGVNS. After removal of 3 bases from V and 14 bases from J, the junction contained 6 bases not matched to a gene. DNA of the CDR3: TGTGCCAGCAGTGATCCGAACAGGGGGGCCCTCCACTTT. It yields the protein CASSDPNRGALHF.

This clonotype was picked up a small number of times. The chain uses TRBV6-1 and TRBJ1-6; a weak D match, TRBD1 (6 bases). Germline V CDR1 and CDR2: MNHNS, SASEGT. V lost 2 bases to trimming and J lost 7 bases, with 12 bases between them. The length of the CDR3 is 15 residues. CDR3 in DNA: TGTGCCAGCAGTGAAACAGGGTTGAGAAATTCACCCCTCCACTTT. This translates into CASSETGLRNSPLHF.

This clonotype has only a few counts. The chain combines TRBV5-8 with TRBJ2-7; the D call may be TRBD1 or TRBD2 (5 bases each). Trimming removed 0 bases at V and 6 bases at J, with 7 bases between. The germline gives CDR1 SGHTS, CDR2 YDEGEE. The CDR3 runs 12 residues. This CDR3 reads CASSLGGFEQYF. For the CDR3, the DNA is TGTGCCAGCAGCTTGGGGGGGTTCGAGCAGTACTTC.

This clonotype was observed once. The V and J genes are TRBV5-1 and TRBJ2-5, with 8 nucleotides matching TRBD2. CDR1 and CDR2 from the germline V gene are SGHRS and YFSETQ. V dropped 0 bases and J dropped 3; count of bases not matched to a gene: 1. This CDR3 is 14 amino acids long. Here the CDR3 DNA reads TGCGCCAGCAGCTTGGGACTAGCGAAAGAGACCCAGTACTTC. It is translated as CASSLGLAKETQYF.